The T cell receptor (beta chain) under discussion was sequenced for a study of blood T cell repertoires in COVID-19 (dated by TCRdb to the early 2020s). In terms of the full investigation: Samples from collaborators originated in the United States, Italy and Spain and spanned both the acute and convalescent phases of COVID-19. The material from the prospective study consisted of cDNA or gDNA derived from T cells, B-cell-depleted T cells, or PBMCs. Deeply sampled blood TCRbeta repertoires from subjects exposed to, actively infected with, or recovered from COVID-19 were included in the dataset. A freely available public database, intended as a resource for researchers studying the immune response to SARS-CoV-2, is where the repertoires were released. Samples came from the ongoing ImmuneRACE study (first 160 participants) plus 1,254 subjects from 6 global collaborators. A de-identified subject ID, COVID-19 status, age in years and sex were almost always included in the sample metadata. HLA class I and class II types, where available, came from metadata supplied by the sample provider rather than from assay-based typing.

The cysteine opens and the phenylalanine closes a CDR3 of 12 amino acids. CDR3 DNA only is kept here, 36 bases in frame from base 1. Compared with germline, V lacks 4 bases and J lacks 4 bases; bases without a gene match: 0. From a lookup of the germline V gene (reference sequence), CDR1 and CDR2 are MNHEY and SMNVEV. A note on this clone: No antigen is known for it. No much larger clonotype is one base removed from it; base qualities were not supplied.

TCRbeta CDR3 regions were amplified from genomic DNA by means of the immunoSEQ Assay, a bias-controlled multiplex PCR. Regarding the original processing steps: The number of nucleated cells in each sample was estimated from the amplification of reference gene primers within the assay. To quantify the absolute abundance of each unique TCRbeta CDR3 rearrangement, sequence reads were collapsed and filtered. For each sample, productive Simpson clonality was calculated as the square root of Simpson's diversity index over productive rearrangements. The source is immuneACCESS, and TCRdb retained only in-frame sequences with V and J called. Part of the clones is not carried over; for the studies checked, unresolved V genes explain less than half of this, and the remainder is unexplained. V, J and clone size reflect that table, while D and trimming were determined from the DNA. This sample is represented by 120,000 or so clones; less than 85% of them were singletons. 3% to 4% of the sample is in the top ten clones.

Here is what the overall study found, with its caveats: How much clinical and demographic metadata was included differed by source and by participant, and the metadata was provided uncurated.

The collaborating institutions used their own protocols to collect whole blood in K2EDTA tubes. For TCRbeta analysis, collaborators shipped samples in one of three forms: frozen whole blood, isolated PBMCs, or DNA extracted from either of those sample types. The chain joins TRBV27 to TRBJ1-2, with 7 junctional bases fitting TRBD1. The material sequenced was peripheral blood. The receptor was isolated from an elderly woman with acute or convalescent COVID-19. Here is the DNA: TGTGCCAGCAGTTACAGGGGCTATGGCTACACCTTC. Its coded protein is CASSYRGYGYTF.